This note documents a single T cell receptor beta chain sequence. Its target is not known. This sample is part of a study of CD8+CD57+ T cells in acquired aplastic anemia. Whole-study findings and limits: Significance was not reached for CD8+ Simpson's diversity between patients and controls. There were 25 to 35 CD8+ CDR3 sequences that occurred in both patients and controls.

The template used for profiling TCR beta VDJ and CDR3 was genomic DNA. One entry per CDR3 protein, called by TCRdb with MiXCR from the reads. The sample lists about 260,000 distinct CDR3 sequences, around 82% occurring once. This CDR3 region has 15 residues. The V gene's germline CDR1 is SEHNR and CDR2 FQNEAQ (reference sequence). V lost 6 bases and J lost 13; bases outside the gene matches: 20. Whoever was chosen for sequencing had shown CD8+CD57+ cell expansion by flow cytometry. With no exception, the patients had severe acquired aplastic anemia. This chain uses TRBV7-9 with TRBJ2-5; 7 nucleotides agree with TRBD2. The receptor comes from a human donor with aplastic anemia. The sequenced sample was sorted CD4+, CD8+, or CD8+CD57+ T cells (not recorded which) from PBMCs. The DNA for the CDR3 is TGTGCCAGCAGTTCGAGCGGGACTTGGGGAGCGACACCGTACTTC. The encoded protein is CASSSSGTWGATPYF.